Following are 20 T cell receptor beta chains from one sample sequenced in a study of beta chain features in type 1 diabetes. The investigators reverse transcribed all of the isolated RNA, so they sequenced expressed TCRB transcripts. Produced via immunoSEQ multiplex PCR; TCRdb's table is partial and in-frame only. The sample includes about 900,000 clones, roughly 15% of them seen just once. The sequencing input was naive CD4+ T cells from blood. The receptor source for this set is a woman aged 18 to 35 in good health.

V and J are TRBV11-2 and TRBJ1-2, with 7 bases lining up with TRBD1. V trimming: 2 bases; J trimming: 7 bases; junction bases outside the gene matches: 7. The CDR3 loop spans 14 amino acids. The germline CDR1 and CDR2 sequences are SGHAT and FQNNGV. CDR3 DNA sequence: TGTGCCAGCAGCTTATCTGACAGGGCTGGTGGCTACACCTTC. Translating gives CASSLSDRAGGYTF.

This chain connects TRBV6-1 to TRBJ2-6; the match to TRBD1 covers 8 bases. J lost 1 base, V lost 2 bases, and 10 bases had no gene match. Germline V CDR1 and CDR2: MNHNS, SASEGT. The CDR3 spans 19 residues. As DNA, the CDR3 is TGTGCCAGCAGTGAAAAGGCAGGGGGCCGTCTTTCTGGGGCCAACGTCCTGACTTTC. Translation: CASSEKAGGRLSGANVLTF.

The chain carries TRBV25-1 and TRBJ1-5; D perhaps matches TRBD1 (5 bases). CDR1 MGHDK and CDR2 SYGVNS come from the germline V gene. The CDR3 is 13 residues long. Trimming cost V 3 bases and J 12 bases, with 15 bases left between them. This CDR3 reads CASSDKGERGQHF. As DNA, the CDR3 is TGTGCCAGCAGTGACAAAGGGGAGCGGGGCCAGCATTTT.

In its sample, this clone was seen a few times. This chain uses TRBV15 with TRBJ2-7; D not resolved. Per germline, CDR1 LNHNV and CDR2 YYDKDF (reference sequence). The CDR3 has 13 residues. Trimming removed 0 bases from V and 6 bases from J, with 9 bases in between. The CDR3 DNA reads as TGTGCCACCAGCAGAGATTTGAGCTTCGAGCAGTACTTC. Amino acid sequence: CATSRDLSFEQYF.

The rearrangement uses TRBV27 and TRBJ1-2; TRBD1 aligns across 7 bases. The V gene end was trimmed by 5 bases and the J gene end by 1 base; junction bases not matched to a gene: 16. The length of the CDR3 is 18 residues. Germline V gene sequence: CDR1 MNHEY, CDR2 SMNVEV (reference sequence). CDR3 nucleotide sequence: TGTGCCAGCAGTACCCGAGGATTGACAGGGACCGTTAACTATGGCTACACCTTC. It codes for CASSTRGLTGTVNYGYTF.

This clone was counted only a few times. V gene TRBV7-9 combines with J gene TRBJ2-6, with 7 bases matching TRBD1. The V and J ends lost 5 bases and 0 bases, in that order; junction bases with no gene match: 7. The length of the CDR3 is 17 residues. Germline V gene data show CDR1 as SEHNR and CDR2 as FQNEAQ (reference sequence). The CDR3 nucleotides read TGTGCCAGCAGCGACAGGGTCAAAGGCTCTGGGGCCAACGTCCTGACTTTC. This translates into CASSDRVKGSGANVLTF.

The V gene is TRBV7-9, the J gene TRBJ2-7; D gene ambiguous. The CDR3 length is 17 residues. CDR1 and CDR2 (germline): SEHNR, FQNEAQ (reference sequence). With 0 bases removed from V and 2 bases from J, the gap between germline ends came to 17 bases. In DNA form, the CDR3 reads TGTGCCAGCAGCTTAGCACTCTCAGGTTATACCGCCTACGAGCAGTACTTC. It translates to CASSLALSGYTAYEQYF.

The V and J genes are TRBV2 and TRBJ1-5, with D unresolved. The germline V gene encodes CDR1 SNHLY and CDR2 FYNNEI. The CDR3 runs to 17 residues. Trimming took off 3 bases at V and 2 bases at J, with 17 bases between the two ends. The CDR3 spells CASSDSGQSSGNQPQHF. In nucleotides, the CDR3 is TGTGCCAGCAGTGACAGCGGCCAGAGTTCGGGCAATCAGCCCCAGCATTTT.

CDR3 in amino acids: CASSPKRDGYYEQYF. The CDR3 DNA reads as TGTGCCAGCAGCCCAAAACGGGACGGATACTACGAGCAGTACTTC. The J gene is TRBJ2-7, the V gene TRBV7-8; D tentatively fits TRBD1 or TRBD2 (5 bases each). V lost 5 bases and J 3 bases, leaving 17 bases between the germline ends. Germline loops: CDR1 SGHVS, CDR2 FQNEAQ. The CDR3 has 15 residues.

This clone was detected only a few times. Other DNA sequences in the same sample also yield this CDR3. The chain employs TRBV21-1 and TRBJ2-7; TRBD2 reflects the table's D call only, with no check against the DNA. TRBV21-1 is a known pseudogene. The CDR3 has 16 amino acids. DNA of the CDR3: TGTGCCAGCAGCACTCGGACTAGCTATATGACTTACGAGCAGTACTTC. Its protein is CASSTRTSYMTYEQYF.

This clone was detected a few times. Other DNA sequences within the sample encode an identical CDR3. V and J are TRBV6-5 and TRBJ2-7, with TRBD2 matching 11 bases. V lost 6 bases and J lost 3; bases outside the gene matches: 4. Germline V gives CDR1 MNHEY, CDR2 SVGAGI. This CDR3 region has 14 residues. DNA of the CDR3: TGTGCCAGCAGCCGACTAGCGGGAAGCTACGAGCAGTACTTC. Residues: CASSRLAGSYEQYF.

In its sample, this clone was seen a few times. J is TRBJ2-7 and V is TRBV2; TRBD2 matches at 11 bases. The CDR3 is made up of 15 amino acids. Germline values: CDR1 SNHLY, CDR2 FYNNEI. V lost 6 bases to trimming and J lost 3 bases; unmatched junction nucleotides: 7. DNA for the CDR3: TGTGCCAGCAGATCTCCGGGACTAGCGGTCTACGAGCAGTACTTC. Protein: CASRSPGLAVYEQYF.

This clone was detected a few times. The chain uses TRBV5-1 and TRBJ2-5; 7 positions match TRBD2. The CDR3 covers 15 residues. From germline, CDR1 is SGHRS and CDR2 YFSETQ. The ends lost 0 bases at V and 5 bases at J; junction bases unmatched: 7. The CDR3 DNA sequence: TGCGCCAGCAGCTTGGCCCCGACTAGCCTTGAGACCCAGTACTTC. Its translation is CASSLAPTSLETQYF.

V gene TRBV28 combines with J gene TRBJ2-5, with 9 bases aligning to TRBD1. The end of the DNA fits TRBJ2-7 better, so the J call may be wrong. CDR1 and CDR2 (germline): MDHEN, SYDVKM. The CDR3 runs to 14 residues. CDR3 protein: CASSLDRGFYEQYF. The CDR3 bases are TGTGCCAGCAGTTTAGACAGGGGGTTCTACGAGCAGTACTTC.

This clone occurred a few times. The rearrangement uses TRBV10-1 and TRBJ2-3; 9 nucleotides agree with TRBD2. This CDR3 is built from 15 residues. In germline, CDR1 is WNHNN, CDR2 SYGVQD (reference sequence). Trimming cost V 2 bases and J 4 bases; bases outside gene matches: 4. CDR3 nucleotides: TGCGCCAGCAGTGAGGCTAGCGGGAAGGCAGATACGCAGTATTTT. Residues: CASSEASGKADTQYF.

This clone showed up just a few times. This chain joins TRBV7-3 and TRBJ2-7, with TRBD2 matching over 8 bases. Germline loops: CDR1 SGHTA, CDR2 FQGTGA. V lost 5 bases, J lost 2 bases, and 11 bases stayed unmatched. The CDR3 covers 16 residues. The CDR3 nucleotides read TGTGCCAGCAGCACTCCGGTAGCGGGATTAACCTACGAGCAGTACTTC. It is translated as CASSTPVAGLTYEQYF. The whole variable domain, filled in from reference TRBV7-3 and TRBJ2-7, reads GAGVSQTPSNKVTEKGKYVELRCDPISGHTALYWYRQSLGQGPEFLIYFQGTGAADDSGLPNDRFFAVRPEGSVSTLKIQRTERGDSAVYLCASSTPVAGLTYEQYFGPGTRLTVT.

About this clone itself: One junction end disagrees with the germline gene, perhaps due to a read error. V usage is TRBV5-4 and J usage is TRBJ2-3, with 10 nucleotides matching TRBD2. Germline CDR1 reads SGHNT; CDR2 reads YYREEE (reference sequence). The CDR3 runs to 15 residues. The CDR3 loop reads CASSRLAGRTDTQYF. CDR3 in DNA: TGTGCCAGCAGCCGACTAGCGGGCCGGACAGATACGCAGTACTTT.

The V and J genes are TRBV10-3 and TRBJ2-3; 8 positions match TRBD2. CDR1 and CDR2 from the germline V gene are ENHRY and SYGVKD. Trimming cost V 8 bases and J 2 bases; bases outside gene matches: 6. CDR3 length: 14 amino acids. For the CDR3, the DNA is TGTGCCATCTCGACGGGAGGGCCCACAGATACGCAGTATTTT. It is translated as CAISTGGPTDTQYF.

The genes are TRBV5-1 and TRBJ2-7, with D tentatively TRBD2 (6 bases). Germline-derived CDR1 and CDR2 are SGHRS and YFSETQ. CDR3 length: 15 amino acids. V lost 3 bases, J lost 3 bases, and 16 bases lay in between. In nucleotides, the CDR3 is TGCGCCAGCAGCTGGACCGGGGGTGGGTTCTACGAGCAGTACTTC. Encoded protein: CASSWTGGGFYEQYF. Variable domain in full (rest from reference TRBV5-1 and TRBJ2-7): KAGVTQTPRYLIKTRGQQVTLSCSPISGHRSVSWYQQTPGQGLQFLFEYFSETQRNKGNFPGRFSGRQFSNSRSEMNVSTLELGDSALYLCASSWTGGGFYEQYFGPGTRLTVT.

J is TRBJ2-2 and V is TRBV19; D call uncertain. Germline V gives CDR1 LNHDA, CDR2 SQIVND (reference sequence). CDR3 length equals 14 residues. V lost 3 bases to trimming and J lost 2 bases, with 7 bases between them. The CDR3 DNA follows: TGTGCCAGTAGTATGGTTAGCAACACCGGGGAGCTGTTTTTT. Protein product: CASSMVSNTGELFF.